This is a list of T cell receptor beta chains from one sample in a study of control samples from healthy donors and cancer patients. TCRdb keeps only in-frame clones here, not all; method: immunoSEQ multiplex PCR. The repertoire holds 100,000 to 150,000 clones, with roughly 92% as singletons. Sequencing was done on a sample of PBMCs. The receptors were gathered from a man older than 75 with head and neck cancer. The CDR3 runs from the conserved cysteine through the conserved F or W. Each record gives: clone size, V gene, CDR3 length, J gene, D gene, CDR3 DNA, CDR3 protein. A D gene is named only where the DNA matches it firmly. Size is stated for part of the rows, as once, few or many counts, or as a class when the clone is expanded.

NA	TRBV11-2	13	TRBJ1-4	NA	TGTGCCAGCAGCTTAGGCTTTAATGAAAAACTGTTTTTT	CASSLGFNEKLFF
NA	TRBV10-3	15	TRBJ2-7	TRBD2	TGTGCCATCAGTGGAGGACTAGCGGGAGGGGGTGAGCAGTACTTC	CAISGGLAGGGEQYF
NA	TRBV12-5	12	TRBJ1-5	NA	TGTGCTAGTGGTTTAAGTGGGCAGCCCCAGCATTTT	CASGLSGQPQHF
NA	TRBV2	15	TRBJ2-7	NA	TGTGCCAGCAGGTCTACAGGCCTTAACTTCCACGAGCAGTACTTC	CASRSTGLNFHEQYF
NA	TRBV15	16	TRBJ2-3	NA	TGTGCCACCAGCAGAGATAGGGCTAGGGGCACAGATACGCAGTATTTT	CATSRDRARGTDTQYF
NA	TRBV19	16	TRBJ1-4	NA	TGTGCCAGTAGTAGAGACCGGGACACCCAGAATGAAAAACTGTTTTTT	CASSRDRDTQNEKLFF
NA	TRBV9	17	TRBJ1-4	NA	TGTGCCAGCAGCGAAGAGGGGAGAGAGCCACCTAATGAAAAACTGTTTTTT	CASSEEGREPPNEKLFF
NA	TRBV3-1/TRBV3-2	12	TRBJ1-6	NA	TGTGCCAGCAGCCAACTGAATTCACCCCTCCACTTT	CASSQLNSPLHF
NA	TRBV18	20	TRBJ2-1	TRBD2	TGTGCCAGCTCACCAATTTGGCTAGCGGGGAACCCCAGCTCCTACAATGAGCAGTTCTTC	CASSPIWLAGNPSSYNEQFF
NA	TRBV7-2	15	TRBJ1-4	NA	TGTGCCAGCACTAGTAGCGCGGGGGCGAATAGAAAACTGTTTTTT	CASTSSAGANRKLFF
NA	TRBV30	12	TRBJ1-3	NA	TGTGCCTGGGGGGGGTACGGAAACACCATATATTTT	CAWGGYGNTIYF
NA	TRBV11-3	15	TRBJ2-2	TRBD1	TGTGCCAGCAGCCCAGGGGGCAAGGGGGCCGGGGAGCTGTTTTTT	CASSPGGKGAGELFF
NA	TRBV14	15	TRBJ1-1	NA	TGTGCCAGCAGCCCTCGGCTAGGGCTGAACACTGAAGCTTTCTTT	CASSPRLGLNTEAFF
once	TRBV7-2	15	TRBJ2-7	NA	TGTGCCACCAGGAGAGGGGGGGAAAGCTCCTACGAGCAGTACTTC	CATRRGGESSYEQYF
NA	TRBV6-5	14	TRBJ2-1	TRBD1	TGTGCCAGCAGTCGGACAGGCTCCTACAATGAGCAGTTCTTC	CASSRTGSYNEQFF
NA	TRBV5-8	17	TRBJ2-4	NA	TGTGCCAGCAGCGTCTTACAACTCAAACTAGCCAAAAACATTCAGTACTTC	CASSVLQLKLAKNIQYF
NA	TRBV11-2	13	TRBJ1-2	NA	TGTGCCAGCAGCTTAGGATTTCGGCAGGCAGGCACCTTC	CASSLGFRQAGTF
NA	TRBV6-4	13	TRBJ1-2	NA	TGTGCCAGCAGTGACAGGGAAGGCGAGGGCTACACCTTC	CASSDREGEGYTF
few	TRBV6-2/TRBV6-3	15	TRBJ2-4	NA	TGTGCCAGCAGTTACTCGAGGGGGGGCCTTGTCATTCAGTACTTC	CASSYSRGGLVIQYF
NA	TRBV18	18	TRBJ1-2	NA	TGTGCCAGCTCACCCGTAGCCGTCGGCCAGAATCCCTCCTATGGCTACACCTTC	CASSPVAVGQNPSYGYTF
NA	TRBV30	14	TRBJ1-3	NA	TGTGCCTGGGGACCTCGGGGATCTGGAAACACCATATATTTT	CAWGPRGSGNTIYF
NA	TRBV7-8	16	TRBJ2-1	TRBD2	TGTGCCAGCAAGACGCCCGGGACTAGCGGATACAATGAGCAGTTCTTC	CASKTPGTSGYNEQFF
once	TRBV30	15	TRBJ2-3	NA	TGTGCCTGGAGCCCCGGAATTGAGTCAGGAGATACGCAGTATTTT	CAWSPGIESGDTQYF
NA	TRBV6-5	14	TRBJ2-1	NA	TGTGCCAGCAGTTCCGACAGACAGGTCCATGAGCAGTTCTTC	CASSSDRQVHEQFF
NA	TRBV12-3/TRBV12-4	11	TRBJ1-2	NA	TGTGCCAGCAGTTTAGGGACAGTCTACACCTTC	CASSLGTVYTF
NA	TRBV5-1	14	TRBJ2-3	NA	TGCGCCAGCAGCTTAGAGGTATCCGCAGATACGCAGTATTTT	CASSLEVSADTQYF
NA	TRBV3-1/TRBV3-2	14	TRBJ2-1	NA	TGTGCCAGCAGCCAAACCAGGGGAAACAATGAGCAGTTCTTC	CASSQTRGNNEQFF
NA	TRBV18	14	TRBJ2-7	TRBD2	TGTGCCAGCTCCCTCTCTAGTAGCGGGAACGAGCAGTACTTC	CASSLSSSGNEQYF
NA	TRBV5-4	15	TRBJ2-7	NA	TGTGCCAGCAGCTTGCGGGCGCTCGGGACGGGGGAGCAGTACTTC	CASSLRALGTGEQYF
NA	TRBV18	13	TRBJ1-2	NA	TGTGCCAGCTCACCTGGGGGTTTATATGGCTACACCTTC	CASSPGGLYGYTF
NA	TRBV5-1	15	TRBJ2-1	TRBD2	TGCGCCAGCAGCTTGGTAAGCGGGAGCCGCAATGAGCAGTTCTTC	CASSLVSGSRNEQFF
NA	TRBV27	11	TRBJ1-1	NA	TGTGCCAGCAGTTTTGGCACTGAAGCTTTCTTT	CASSFGTEAFF
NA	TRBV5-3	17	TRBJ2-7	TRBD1	TGTGCCAGAAGCTGGGAGAGGGACAGGGTCCCCCCCTACGAGCAGTACTTC	CARSWERDRVPPYEQYF
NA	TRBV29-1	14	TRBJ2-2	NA	TGCAGCGTTGAGAGGGGGAAAGGGACCGGGGAGCTGTTTTTT	CSVERGKGTGELFF
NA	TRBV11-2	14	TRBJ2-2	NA	TGTGCCAGCAGCTCGGACGTGAACACCGGGGAGCTGTTTTTT	CASSSDVNTGELFF